These T cell receptor beta chains were read from a single sample in a study of neurological immune-mediated disorders. TCRdb passed the 5' RACE reads through MiXCR, listing each CDR3 protein once. This table holds 17,000 or so distinct CDR3 sequences, approximately 2.5% found once. Sequencing input: PBMCs. Every receptor here comes from a woman between 18 and 29 years old with multiple sclerosis. The CDR3 runs from the conserved cysteine through the conserved F or W. A D gene is named only where the DNA matches it firmly. Only some rows state a clone size, as once, few, many or a class for expanded clones.

j_gene | v_gene | abundance | d_gene | CDR3nt | CDR3aa
TRBJ2-1 | TRBV29-1 | medium-sized | - | TGCAGCACACCCGGGACCGATTACAATGAGCAGTTCTTC | CSTPGTDYNEQFF
TRBJ2-1 | TRBV20-1 | many | - | TGCAGTGCTTCCCTTTGGCGGACGAAGGTCTACAATGAGCAGTTCTTC | CSASLWRTKVYNEQFF
TRBJ2-6 | TRBV5-1 | many | TRBD1 | TGCGCCAGCAGCCTACCCGGGACAGGGTTTGATGAGGCCAACGTCCTGACTTTC | CASSLPGTGFDEANVLTF
TRBJ2-6 | TRBV25-1 | many | - | TGTGCCAGCAGTGAATCGGGCATCACTGGGGCCAACGTCCTGACTTTC | CASSESGITGANVLTF
TRBJ1-1 | TRBV12-3/TRBV12-4 | many | TRBD1 | TGTGCCAGCAGTAACAGGGGGAACACTGAAGCTTTCTTT | CASSNRGNTEAFF
TRBJ1-5 | TRBV20-1 | many | TRBD1 | TGCAGTGCTAGACAGGGGGCGGAACAGCCCCAGCATTTT | CSARQGAEQPQHF
TRBJ2-1 | TRBV9 | many | TRBD1 | TGTGCCAGCAGCGGTCGACAGGGCCACAATGAGCAGTTCTTC | CASSGRQGHNEQFF
TRBJ2-5 | TRBV20-1 | many | - | TGCAGTGCTAGAGTTTCGGGACCTGAAGAGACCCAGTACTTC | CSARVSGPEETQYF
TRBJ2-2 | TRBV12-3/TRBV12-4 | many | - | TGTGCCAGCAGAAGGGCGGGTACGAACACCGGGGAGCTGTTTTTT | CASRRAGTNTGELFF
TRBJ1-1 | TRBV20-1 | many | - | TGCAGTGCCACGGAGGGGGTTGGTGGCACTGAAGCTTTCTTT | CSATEGVGGTEAFF
TRBJ1-1 | TRBV6-5 | - | TRBD1 | TGTGCCAGCAGCTCTGGACAGGAGGGAATGAACACTGAAGCTTTCTTT | CASSSGQEGMNTEAFF
TRBJ1-5 | TRBV12-3/TRBV12-4 | many | - | TGTGCCAGTAAGAACTCGGGTTCCAAATCTAATCAGCCCCAGCATTTT | CASKNSGSKSNQPQHF
TRBJ1-2 | TRBV29-1 | - | - | TGCAGCGTTCAGGCAGACTATGGCTACACCTTC | CSVQADYGYTF
TRBJ2-3 | TRBV7-2 | many | TRBD2 | TGTGCCAGCAGCTTCATTCCTAGCGGGCGGGCCGGGGAAGATACGCAGTATTTT | CASSFIPSGRAGEDTQYF
TRBJ2-7 | TRBV28 | many | - | TGTGCCAGCAGTCCCTCGGGACACTGGGCGAACGAGCAGTACTTC | CASSPSGHWANEQYF
TRBJ2-3 | TRBV12-3/TRBV12-4 | many | - | TGTGCCAGCAGCCTACAAGGAGATACGCAGTATTTT | CASSLQGDTQYF
TRBJ2-3 | TRBV20-1 | many | - | TGCAGTGCTAGCCCCAGCGTCACAGATACGCAGTATTTT | CSASPSVTDTQYF
TRBJ2-3 | TRBV20-1 | many | - | TGCAGTGCTTCAAAGCTAGCCGGGTCGACTAGCACAGATACGCAGTATTTT | CSASKLAGSTSTDTQYF
TRBJ2-3 | TRBV5-1 | many | TRBD1 | TGCGCCAGCAGCTTGGCACGGACAGGGCACACAGATACGCAGTATTTT | CASSLARTGHTDTQYF
TRBJ2-7 | TRBV12-3/TRBV12-4 | many | - | TGTGCCAGCAGTTCGGGGGCCTACGAGCAGTACTTC | CASSSGAYEQYF
TRBJ2-5 | TRBV20-1 | few | - | TGCAGTGCAAGTTACGGGGATCAAGAGACCCAGTACTTC | CSASYGDQETQYF
TRBJ1-1 | TRBV12-3/TRBV12-4 | many | - | TGTGCCAGCAGTTCCCGGTCTGTACTGAACACTGAAGCTTTCTTT | CASSSRSVLNTEAFF
TRBJ2-5 | TRBV12-3/TRBV12-4 | many | TRBD2 | TGTGCCAGCAGTTCCTGGGGCAGGGAGGGGGAGACCCAGTACTTC | CASSSWGREGETQYF
TRBJ2-3 | TRBV20-1 | few | - | TGCAGTGCTAGAGATGGCTTTAGCACAGATACGCAGTATTTT | CSARDGFSTDTQYF
TRBJ2-1 | TRBV18 | - | TRBD2 | TGTGCCAGCTCACCAAGCGGGGTCGGTACTGAGCAGTTCTTC | CASSPSGVGTEQFF
TRBJ2-1 | TRBV7-7 | many | - | TGTGCTAGCAGCATCGCCGGGGGAAATGAGCAGTTCTTC | CASSIAGGNEQFF
TRBJ1-1 | TRBV20-1 | many | - | TGCAGTGCTAGAGATGTCTTGGACGGGGACACTGAAGCTTTCTTT | CSARDVLDGDTEAFF
TRBJ2-7 | TRBV30 | - | - | TGTGCCTGGAGTCTCGGGGCCCCCTACGAGCAGTACTTC | CAWSLGAPYEQYF
TRBJ2-3 | TRBV5-6 | many | TRBD1 | TGTGCCAGCAGCTTGGGGACAGGGATGACTTACACAGATACGCAGTATTTT | CASSLGTGMTYTDTQYF
TRBJ2-3 | TRBV29-1 | medium-sized | - | TGCAGCGTTTCGGTAGGGGCTAGCACAGATACGCAGTATTTT | CSVSVGASTDTQYF
TRBJ2-3 | TRBV15 | many | - | TGTGCCACCAGCAGATCGGCCATCACAGATACGCAGTATTTT | CATSRSAITDTQYF
TRBJ2-7 | TRBV3-1 | many | TRBD1 | TGTGCCAGCAGCCAAGGGCAGGGGGTCACCTACGAGCAGTACTTC | CASSQGQGVTYEQYF
TRBJ2-3 | TRBV29-1 | many | - | TGCAGCGTTGAGGTAGGGTCAGATACGCAGTATTTT | CSVEVGSDTQYF
TRBJ1-2 | TRBV20-1 | many | TRBD1 | TGCAGTGCTAGAGATCGGACAGGGGCTCTCTATGGCTACACCTTC | CSARDRTGALYGYTF
TRBJ1-2 | TRBV20-1 | many | - | TGCAGTGCTAGCTCCCAGGGTTATGGCTACACCTTC | CSASSQGYGYTF
TRBJ1-3 | TRBV9 | many | TRBD1 | TGTGCCAGCAGCGTCGACAGGGTGGTGCCTGGAAACACCATATATTTT | CASSVDRVVPGNTIYF
TRBJ2-2 | TRBV3-1 | many | - | TGTGCCAGCAGCCAAGCCCCCGGGGAGCTGTTTTTT | CASSQAPGELFF
TRBJ1-2 | TRBV9 | few | - | TGTGCCAGCAGCGTAGAGGCGGACCCGAAAACGCTCTATGGCTACACCTTC | CASSVEADPKTLYGYTF
TRBJ1-2 | TRBV7-2 | many | - | TGTGCCAGCAGCTTCAACGCTGGCTACACCTTC | CASSFNAGYTF
TRBJ2-2 | TRBV10-3 | many | TRBD1 | TGTGCCATCAGTGACCCCGGGACAGTGAACACCGGGGAGCTGTTTTTT | CAISDPGTVNTGELFF
TRBJ2-3 | TRBV7-9 | few | TRBD1 | TGTGCCAGCAGCCCGGGACAGCGCACAGATACGCAGTATTTT | CASSPGQRTDTQYF
TRBJ2-5 | TRBV7-9 | medium-sized | - | TGTGCCAGCAGCCATCTGACGGGACAAGAGACCCAGTACTTC | CASSHLTGQETQYF
TRBJ1-2 | TRBV20-1 | many | - | TGCAGTGCTAGAGATCATGGGGGTGCCTATGGCTACACCTTC | CSARDHGGAYGYTF
TRBJ2-3 | TRBV20-1 | many | TRBD2 | TGCAGTGCTAGAACTTCGACTAGCGCGATCACAGATACGCAGTATTTT | CSARTSTSAITDTQYF